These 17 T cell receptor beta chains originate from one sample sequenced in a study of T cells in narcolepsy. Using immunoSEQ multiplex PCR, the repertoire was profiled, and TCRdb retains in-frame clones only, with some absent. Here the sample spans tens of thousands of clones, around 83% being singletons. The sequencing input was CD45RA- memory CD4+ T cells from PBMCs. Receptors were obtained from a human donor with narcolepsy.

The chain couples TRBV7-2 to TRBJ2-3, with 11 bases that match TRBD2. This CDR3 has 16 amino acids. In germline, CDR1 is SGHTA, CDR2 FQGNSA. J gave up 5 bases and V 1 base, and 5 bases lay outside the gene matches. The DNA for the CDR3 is TGTGCCAGCAGCTTAGTTCCTAGCGGGGGGCGAGATACGCAGTATTTT. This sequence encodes CASSLVPSGGRDTQYF.

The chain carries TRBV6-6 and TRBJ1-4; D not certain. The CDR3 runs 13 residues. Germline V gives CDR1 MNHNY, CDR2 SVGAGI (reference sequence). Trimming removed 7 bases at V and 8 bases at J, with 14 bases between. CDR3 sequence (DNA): TGTGCCAGCACCTGGACTGAGAAAGAAAAACTGTTTTTT. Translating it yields CASTWTEKEKLFF.

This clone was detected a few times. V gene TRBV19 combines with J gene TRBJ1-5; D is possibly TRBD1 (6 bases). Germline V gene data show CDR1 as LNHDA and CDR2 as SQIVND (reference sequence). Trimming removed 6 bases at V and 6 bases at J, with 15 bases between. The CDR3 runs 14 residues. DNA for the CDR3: TGTGCCAGTAGCTCACAGGGATCAGGTCAGCCCCAGCATTTT. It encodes CASSSQGSGQPQHF.

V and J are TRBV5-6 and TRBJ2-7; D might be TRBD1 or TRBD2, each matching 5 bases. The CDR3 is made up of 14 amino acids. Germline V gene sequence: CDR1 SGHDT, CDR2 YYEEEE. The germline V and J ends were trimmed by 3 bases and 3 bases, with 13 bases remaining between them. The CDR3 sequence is CASSSGPSSYEQYF. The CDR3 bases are TGTGCCAGCAGCTCGGGACCCTCGAGCTACGAGCAGTACTTC.

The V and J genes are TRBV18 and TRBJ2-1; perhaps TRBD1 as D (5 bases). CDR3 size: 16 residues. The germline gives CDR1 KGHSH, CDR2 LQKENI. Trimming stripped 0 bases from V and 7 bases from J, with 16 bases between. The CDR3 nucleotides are TGTGCCAGCTCACCACCTAGAAGGGGTGAGAAGAATGAGCAGTTCTTC. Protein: CASSPPRRGEKNEQFF.

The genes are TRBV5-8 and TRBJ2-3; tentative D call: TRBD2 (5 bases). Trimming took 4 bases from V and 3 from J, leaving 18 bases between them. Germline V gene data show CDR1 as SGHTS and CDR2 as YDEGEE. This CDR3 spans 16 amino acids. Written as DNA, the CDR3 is TGTGCCAGCAGCCCCCGGACTTCTGTTGGGACAGATACGCAGTATTTT. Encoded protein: CASSPRTSVGTDTQYF.

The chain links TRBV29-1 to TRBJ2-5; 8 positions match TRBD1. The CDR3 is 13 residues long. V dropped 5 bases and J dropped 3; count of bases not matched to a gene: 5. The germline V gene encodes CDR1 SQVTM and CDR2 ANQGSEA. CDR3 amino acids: CSVMDRVKETQYF. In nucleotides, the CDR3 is TGCAGCGTTATGGACAGGGTAAAAGAGACCCAGTACTTC.

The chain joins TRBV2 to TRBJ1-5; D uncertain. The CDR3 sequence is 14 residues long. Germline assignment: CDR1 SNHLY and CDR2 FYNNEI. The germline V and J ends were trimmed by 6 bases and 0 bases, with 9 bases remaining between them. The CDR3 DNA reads TGTGCCAGCAGATCAGCATATAGCAATCAGCCCCAGCATTTT. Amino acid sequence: CASRSAYSNQPQHF.

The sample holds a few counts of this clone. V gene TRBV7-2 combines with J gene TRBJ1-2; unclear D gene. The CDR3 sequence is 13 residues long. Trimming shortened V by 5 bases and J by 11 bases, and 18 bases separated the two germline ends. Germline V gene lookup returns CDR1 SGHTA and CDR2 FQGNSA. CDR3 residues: CASSPLAGVEYTF. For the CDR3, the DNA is TGTGCCAGCAGCCCTCTGGCCGGGGTCGAATACACCTTC.

As DNA, the CDR3 is TGTGCCAGCAGTGAAGGAAGAAGGATCTCTTATCAGCCCCAGCATTTT. Translating it yields CASSEGRRISYQPQHF. The chain combines TRBV6-1 with TRBJ1-5; the D is unclear. The germline V gene has CDR1 MNHNS and CDR2 SASEGT. There are 16 residues in the CDR3. The V and J ends lost 1 base and 5 bases respectively, with 15 bases between them.

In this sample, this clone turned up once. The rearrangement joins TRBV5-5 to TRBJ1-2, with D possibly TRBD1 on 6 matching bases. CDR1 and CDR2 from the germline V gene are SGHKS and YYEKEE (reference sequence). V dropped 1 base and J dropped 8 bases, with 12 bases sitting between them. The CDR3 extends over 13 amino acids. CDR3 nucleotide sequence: TGTGCCAGCAGCTTGAAAGCAGGGGTAGGCTACACCTTC. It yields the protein CASSLKAGVGYTF.

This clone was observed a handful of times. CDR3 protein: CASGGASGEQFF. CDR3 DNA sequence: TGTGCCAGTGGCGGAGCAAGCGGTGAGCAGTTCTTC. The chain couples TRBV10-3 to TRBJ2-1, with D possibly being TRBD2 (5 bases). Germline CDR1 is ENHRY and CDR2 is SYGVKD. Trimming pared 10 bases from V and 9 bases from J, leaving 16 bases between. The CDR3 extends over 12 amino acids.

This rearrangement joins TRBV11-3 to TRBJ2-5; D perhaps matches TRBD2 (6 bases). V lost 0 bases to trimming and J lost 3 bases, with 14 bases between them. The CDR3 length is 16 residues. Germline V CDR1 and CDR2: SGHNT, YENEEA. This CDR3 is CASSLDSGAGKETQYF. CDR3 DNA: TGTGCCAGCAGCTTAGATTCTGGCGCGGGGAAAGAGACCCAGTACTTC.

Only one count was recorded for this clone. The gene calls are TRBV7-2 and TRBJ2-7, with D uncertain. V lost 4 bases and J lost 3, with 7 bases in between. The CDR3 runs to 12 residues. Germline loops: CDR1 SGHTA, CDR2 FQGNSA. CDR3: CASSWVGYEQYF. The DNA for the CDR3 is TGTGCCAGCAGCTGGGTTGGCTACGAGCAGTACTTC. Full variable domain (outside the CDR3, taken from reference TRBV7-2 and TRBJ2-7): GAGVSQSPSNKVTEKGKDVELRCDPISGHTALYWYRQSLGQGLEFLIYFQGNSAPDKSGLPSDRFSAERTGGSVSTLTIQRTQQEDSAVYLCASSWVGYEQYFGPGTRLTVT.

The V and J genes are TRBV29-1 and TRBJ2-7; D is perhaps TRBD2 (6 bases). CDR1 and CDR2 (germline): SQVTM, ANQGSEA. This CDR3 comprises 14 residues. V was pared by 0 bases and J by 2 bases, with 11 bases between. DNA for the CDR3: TGCAGCGTTGAAGAGGGGGGTCAGCCCTACGAGCAGTACTTC. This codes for CSVEEGGQPYEQYF.

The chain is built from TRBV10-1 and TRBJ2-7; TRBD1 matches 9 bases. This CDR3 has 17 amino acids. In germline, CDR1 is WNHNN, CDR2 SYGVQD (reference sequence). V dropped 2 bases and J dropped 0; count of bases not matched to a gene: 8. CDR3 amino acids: CASSEKSGQGSSYEQYF. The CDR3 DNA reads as TGCGCCAGCAGTGAGAAATCAGGACAGGGGTCCTCCTACGAGCAGTACTTC.

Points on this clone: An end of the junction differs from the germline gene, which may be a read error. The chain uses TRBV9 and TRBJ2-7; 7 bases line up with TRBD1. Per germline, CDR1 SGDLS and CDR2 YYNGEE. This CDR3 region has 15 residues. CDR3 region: CASSSQGGKGYERYF. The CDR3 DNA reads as TGTGCCAGCAGCTCACAAGGGGGCAAGGGCTACGAGCGGTACTTC.